This T cell receptor beta chain was found in a study of T-cell memory formation after mild COVID-19. Study-wide results and caveats: The study found contracting CD4+ clones mainly in CM and EM and contracting CD8+ clones in EMRA. Clones that shrank (day 15 to 85) were balanced CD4/CD8, whereas later expanders leaned CD4+.

This clonotype has ten or more counts. Its target is unknown. UMIs and sample barcodes were carried by the TCR alpha and TCR beta cDNA libraries that 5'RACE produced using constant-segment primers. TCRdb reprocessed the 5' RACE reads with MiXCR, giving one entry per CDR3 protein. Counted here are about 180,000 distinct CDR3 sequences, about a fifth occurring once; the ten biggest clones make up 3.5% to 5%. The CDR3 has 13 amino acids. Trimming took off 2 bases at V and 6 bases at J, with 7 bases between the two ends. The sequenced sample consisted of PBMCs or a T cell subset sorted from them (not recorded which). The sequence came from a man younger than 35 who had mild COVID-19 (a few samples of this study predate the infection). Cell type and time point are not known. This chain joins TRBV12-3 or TRBV12-4 and TRBJ2-2; D not certain. The CDR3 DNA follows: TGTGCCAGCAGTTTAAGCCGGGCCGGGGAGCTGTTTTTT. It codes for CASSLSRAGELFF.